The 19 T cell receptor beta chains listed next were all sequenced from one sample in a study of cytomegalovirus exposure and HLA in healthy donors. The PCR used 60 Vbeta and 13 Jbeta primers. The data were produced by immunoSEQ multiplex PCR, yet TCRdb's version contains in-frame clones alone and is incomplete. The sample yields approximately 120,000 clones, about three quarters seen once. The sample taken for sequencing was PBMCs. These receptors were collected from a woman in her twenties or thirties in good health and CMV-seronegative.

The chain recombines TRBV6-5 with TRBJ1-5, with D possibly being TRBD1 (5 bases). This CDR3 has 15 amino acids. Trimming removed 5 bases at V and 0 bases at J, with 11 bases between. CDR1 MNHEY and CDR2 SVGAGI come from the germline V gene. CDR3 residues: CASSNRQNSNQPQHF. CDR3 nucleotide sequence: TGTGCCAGCAGTAACCGACAGAATAGCAATCAGCCCCAGCATTTT.

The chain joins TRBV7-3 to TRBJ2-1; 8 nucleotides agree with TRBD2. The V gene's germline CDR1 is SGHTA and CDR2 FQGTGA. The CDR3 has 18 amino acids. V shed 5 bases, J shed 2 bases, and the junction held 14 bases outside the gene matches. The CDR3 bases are TGTGCCAGCAGCGCAGACGCGGGAGGAACTCTCCCCTACAATGAGCAGTTCTTC. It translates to CASSADAGGTLPYNEQFF.

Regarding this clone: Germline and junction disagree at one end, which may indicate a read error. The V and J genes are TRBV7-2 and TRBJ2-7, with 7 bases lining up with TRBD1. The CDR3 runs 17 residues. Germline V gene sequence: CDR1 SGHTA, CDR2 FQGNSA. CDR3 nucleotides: TGTGCCAGCACCTTAACTGCCCCGGGGCAGGGGGCCTACGAGCAGTACTTC. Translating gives CASTLTAPGQGAYEQYF.

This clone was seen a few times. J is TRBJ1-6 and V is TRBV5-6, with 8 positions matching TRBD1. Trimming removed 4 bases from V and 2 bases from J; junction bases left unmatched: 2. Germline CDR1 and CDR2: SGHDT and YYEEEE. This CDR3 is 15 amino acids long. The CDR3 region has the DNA TGTGCCAGCAGCCAGGGGGCTACCTATAATTCACCCCTCCACTTT. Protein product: CASSQGATYNSPLHF.

The DNA for the CDR3 is TGTGCCAGCAGTGAAATCACAGGGTTGAACACTGAAGCTTTCTTT. It yields the protein CASSEITGLNTEAFF. The chain carries TRBV6-1 and TRBJ1-1, with TRBD1 as a possible D gene (6 bases). Per germline, CDR1 MNHNS and CDR2 SASEGT. The CDR3 extends over 15 amino acids. V gave up 2 bases and J gave up 0 bases, with 10 bases separating them.

CDR3: CASSQGSGSQQETQYF. In DNA, the CDR3 is TGCGCCAGCAGCCAGGGTAGCGGGAGCCAGCAAGAGACCCAGTACTTC. The rearrangement joins TRBV4-3 to TRBJ2-5; 9 bases are shared with TRBD2. Germline-derived CDR1 and CDR2 are LGHNA and YSLEER. The CDR3 runs to 16 residues. V dropped 3 bases and J dropped 2; count of bases not matched to a gene: 7.

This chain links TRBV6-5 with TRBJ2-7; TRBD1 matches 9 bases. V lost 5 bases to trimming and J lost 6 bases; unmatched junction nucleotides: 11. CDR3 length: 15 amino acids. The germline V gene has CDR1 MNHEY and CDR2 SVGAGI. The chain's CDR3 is CASSGYRTGEGEQYF. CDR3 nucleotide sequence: TGTGCCAGCAGTGGTTACCGGACAGGGGAAGGCGAGCAGTACTTC.

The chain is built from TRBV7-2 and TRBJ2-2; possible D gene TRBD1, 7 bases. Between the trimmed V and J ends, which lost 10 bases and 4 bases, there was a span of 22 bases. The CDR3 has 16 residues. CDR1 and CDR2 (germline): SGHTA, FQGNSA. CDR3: CANRGRGAFITGELFF. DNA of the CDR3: TGTGCCAACCGAGGCAGGGGGGCTTTCATCACCGGGGAGCTGTTTTTT.

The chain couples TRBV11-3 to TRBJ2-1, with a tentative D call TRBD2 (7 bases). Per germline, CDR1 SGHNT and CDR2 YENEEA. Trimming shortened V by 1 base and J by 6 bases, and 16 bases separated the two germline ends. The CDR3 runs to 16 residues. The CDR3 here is CASSLALAEGGNEQFF. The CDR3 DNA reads TGTGCCAGCAGCTTAGCCCTAGCGGAGGGGGGCAATGAGCAGTTCTTC. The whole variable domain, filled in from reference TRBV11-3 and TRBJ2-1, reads EAGVVQSPRYKIIEKKQPVAFWCNPISGHNTLYWYLQNLGQGPELLIRYENEEAVDDSQLPKDRFSAERLKGVDSTLKIQPAELGDSAVYLCASSLALAEGGNEQFFGPGTRLTVL.

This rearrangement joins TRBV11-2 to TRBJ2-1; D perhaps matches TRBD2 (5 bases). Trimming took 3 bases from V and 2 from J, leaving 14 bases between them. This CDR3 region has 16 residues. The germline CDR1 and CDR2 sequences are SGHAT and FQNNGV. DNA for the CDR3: TGTGCCAGCAGCTTTATGCAAGCGGTCGCCTACAATGAGCAGTTCTTC. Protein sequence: CASSFMQAVAYNEQFF.

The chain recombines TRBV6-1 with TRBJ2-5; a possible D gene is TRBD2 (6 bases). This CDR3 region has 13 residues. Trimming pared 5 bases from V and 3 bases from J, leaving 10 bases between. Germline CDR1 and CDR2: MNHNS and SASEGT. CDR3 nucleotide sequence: TGTGCCAGCAGTTTTGCGGGGAAAGAGACCCAGTACTTC. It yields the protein CASSFAGKETQYF.

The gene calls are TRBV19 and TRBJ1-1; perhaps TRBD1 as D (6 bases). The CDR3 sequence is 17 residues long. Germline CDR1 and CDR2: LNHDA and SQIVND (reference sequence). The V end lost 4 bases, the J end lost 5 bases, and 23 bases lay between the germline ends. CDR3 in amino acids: CASSTGLGTGRGTEAFF. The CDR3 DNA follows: TGTGCCAGTAGTACGGGCCTCGGAACGGGCAGGGGAACTGAAGCTTTCTTT. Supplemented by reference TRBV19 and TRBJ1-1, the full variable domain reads DGGITQSPKYLFRKEGQNVTLSCEQNLNHDAMYWYRQDPGQGLRLIYYSQIVNDFQKGDIAEGYSVSREKKESFPLTVTSAQKNPTAFYLCASSTGLGTGRGTEAFFGQGTRLTVV.

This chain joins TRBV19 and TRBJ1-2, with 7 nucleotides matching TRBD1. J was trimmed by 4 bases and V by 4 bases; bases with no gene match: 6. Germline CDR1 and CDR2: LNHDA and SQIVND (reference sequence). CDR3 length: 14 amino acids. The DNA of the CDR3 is TGTGCCAGTAGTACTACAGGGGTCGGCTATGGCTACACCTTC. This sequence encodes CASSTTGVGYGYTF.

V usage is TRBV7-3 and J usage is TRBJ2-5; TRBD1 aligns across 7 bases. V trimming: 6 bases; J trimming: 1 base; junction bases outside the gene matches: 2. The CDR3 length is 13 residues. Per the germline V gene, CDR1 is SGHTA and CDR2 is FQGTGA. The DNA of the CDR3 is TGTGCCAGCAGTGGACAGGCCCAAGAGACCCAGTACTTC. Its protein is CASSGQAQETQYF.

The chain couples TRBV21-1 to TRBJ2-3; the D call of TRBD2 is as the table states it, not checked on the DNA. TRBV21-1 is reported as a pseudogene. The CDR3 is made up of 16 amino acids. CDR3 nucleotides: TGTGCCAGCAGGGTGACTCTAGCGGGGGACACAGATACGCAGTATTTT. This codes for CASRVTLAGDTDTQYF.

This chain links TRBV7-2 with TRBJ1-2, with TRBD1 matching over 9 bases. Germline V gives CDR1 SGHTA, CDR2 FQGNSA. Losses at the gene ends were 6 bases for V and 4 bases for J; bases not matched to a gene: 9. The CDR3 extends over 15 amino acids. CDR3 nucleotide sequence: TGTGCCAGCAGTGGTCATTGGACAGGGGCCTATGGCTACACCTTC. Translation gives CASSGHWTGAYGYTF. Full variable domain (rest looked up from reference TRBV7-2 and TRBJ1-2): GAGVSQSPSNKVTEKGKDVELRCDPISGHTALYWYRQSLGQGLEFLIYFQGNSAPDKSGLPSDRFSAERTGGSVSTLTIQRTQQEDSAVYLCASSGHWTGAYGYTFGSGTRLTVV.

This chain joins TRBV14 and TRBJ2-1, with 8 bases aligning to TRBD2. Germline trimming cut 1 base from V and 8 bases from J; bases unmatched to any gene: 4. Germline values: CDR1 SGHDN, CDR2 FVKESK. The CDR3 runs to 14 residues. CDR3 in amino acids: CASSQGTSFHEQFF. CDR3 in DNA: TGTGCCAGCAGCCAAGGGACTAGCTTCCATGAGCAGTTCTTC.

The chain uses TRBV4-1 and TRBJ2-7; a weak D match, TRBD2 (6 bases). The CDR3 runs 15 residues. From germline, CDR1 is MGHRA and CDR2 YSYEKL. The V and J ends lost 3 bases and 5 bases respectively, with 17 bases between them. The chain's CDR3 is CASSHPPWGVHEQYF. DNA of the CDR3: TGCGCCAGCAGCCACCCTCCTTGGGGGGTCCACGAGCAGTACTTC.

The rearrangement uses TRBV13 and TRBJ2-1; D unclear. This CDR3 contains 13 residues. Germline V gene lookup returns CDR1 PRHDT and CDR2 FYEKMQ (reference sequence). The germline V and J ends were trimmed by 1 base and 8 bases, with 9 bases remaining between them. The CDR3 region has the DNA TGTGCCAGCAGCTTAGACTCATCCGATGAGCAGTTCTTC. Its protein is CASSLDSSDEQFF.